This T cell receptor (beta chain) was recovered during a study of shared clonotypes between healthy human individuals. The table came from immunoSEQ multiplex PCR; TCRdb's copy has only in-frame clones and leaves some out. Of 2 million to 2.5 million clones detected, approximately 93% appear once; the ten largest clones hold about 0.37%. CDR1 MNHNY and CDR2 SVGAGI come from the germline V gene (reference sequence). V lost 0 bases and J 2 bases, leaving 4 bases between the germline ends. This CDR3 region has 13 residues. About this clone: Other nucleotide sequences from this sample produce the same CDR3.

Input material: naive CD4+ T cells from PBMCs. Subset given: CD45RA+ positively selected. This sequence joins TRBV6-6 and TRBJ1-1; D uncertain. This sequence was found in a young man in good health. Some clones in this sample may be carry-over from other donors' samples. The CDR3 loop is CASSYSLNTEAFF. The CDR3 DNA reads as TGTGCCAGCAGTTACTCCTTAAACACTGAAGCTTTCTTT.